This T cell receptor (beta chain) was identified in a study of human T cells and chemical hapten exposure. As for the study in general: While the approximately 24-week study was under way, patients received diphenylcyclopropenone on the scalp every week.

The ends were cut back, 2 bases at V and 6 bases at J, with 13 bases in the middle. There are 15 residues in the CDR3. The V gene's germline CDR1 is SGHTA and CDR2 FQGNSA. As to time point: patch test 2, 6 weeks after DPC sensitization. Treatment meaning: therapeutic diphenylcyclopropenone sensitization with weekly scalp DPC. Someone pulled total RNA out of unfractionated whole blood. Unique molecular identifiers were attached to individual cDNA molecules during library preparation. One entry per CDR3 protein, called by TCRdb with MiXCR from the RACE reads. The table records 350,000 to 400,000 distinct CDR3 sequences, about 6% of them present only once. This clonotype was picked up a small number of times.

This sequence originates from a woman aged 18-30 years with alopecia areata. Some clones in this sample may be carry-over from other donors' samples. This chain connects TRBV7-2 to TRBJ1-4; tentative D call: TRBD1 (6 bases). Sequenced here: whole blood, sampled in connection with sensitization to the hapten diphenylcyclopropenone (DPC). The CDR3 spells CASSLYPGADEKLFF. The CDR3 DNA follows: TGTGCCAGCAGCTTATACCCAGGGGCGGATGAAAAACTGTTTTTT.